This is a list of T cell receptor beta chains from one sample in a study of cytomegalovirus exposure and HLA in healthy donors. Assay: immunoSEQ multiplex PCR; the TCRdb copy retains only in-frame clones and omits some. The profile covers some 350,000 clones, with 75% to 90% appearing a single time and approximately 1.1% taken by the ten largest. The specimen was PBMCs. Every receptor here comes from a woman under 40 in good health and CMV-seropositive. CDR3s include the opening cysteine and the closing phenylalanine or tryptophan. The order of the fields is V gene, D gene, J gene, clone size, CDR3 DNA, CDR3 protein. The D gene is left open where the match is weak. Some rows have no size entry. The others give once, few or many, or a class for an expanded clone.

v_gene: TRBV18
d_gene: .
j_gene: TRBJ1-2
abundance: .
CDR3nt: TGTGCCAGCTCACCCCGATTCGGGGGGGACCTAGCTAACTATGGCTACACCTTC
CDR3aa: CASSPRFGGDLANYGYTF

v_gene: TRBV13
d_gene: .
j_gene: TRBJ2-7
abundance: few
CDR3nt: TGTGCCAGCAGCCCGAGCTCCTACGAGCAGTACTTC
CDR3aa: CASSPSSYEQYF

v_gene: TRBV5-1
d_gene: .
j_gene: TRBJ2-5
abundance: .
CDR3nt: TGCGCCAGCAGCGCGGGCGCAGGGTGGCAAGAGACCCAGTACTTC
CDR3aa: CASSAGAGWQETQYF

v_gene: TRBV7-7
d_gene: .
j_gene: TRBJ1-5
abundance: .
CDR3nt: TGTGCCAGCAGCTACCAAGAGAGCAGCAATCAGCCCCAGCATTTT
CDR3aa: CASSYQESSNQPQHF

v_gene: TRBV6-5
d_gene: .
j_gene: TRBJ2-7
abundance: .
CDR3nt: TGTGCCAGCAGTTACGGGTGGGGCGCGAACGAGCAGTACTTC
CDR3aa: CASSYGWGANEQYF

v_gene: TRBV6-1
d_gene: TRBD1
j_gene: TRBJ2-2
abundance: .
CDR3nt: TGTGCCAGCCTCCGGGACAGGAACACCGGGGAGCTGTTTTTT
CDR3aa: CASLRDRNTGELFF

v_gene: TRBV2
d_gene: .
j_gene: TRBJ1-6
abundance: .
CDR3nt: TGTGCCAGCAGAGGTCAATATAATTCACCCCTCCACTTT
CDR3aa: CASRGQYNSPLHF

v_gene: TRBV13
d_gene: .
j_gene: TRBJ1-1
abundance: .
CDR3nt: TGTGCCAGCAGCCGGACGGTGAACACTGAAGCTTTCTTT
CDR3aa: CASSRTVNTEAFF

v_gene: TRBV4-1
d_gene: TRBD1
j_gene: TRBJ1-5
abundance: .
CDR3nt: TGCGCCAGCAGACAACAGGGGGCGGGTCAGCCCCAGCATTTT
CDR3aa: CASRQQGAGQPQHF

v_gene: TRBV29-1
d_gene: .
j_gene: TRBJ2-7
abundance: few
CDR3nt: TGCAGCGTTGATACGGGCTACGAGCAGTACTTC
CDR3aa: CSVDTGYEQYF

v_gene: TRBV9
d_gene: .
j_gene: TRBJ1-2
abundance: .
CDR3nt: TGTGCCAGCAGCGATAGGTATGGCTACACCTTC
CDR3aa: CASSDRYGYTF

v_gene: TRBV6-6
d_gene: .
j_gene: TRBJ1-5
abundance: .
CDR3nt: TGTGCCAGCAGGCGACGGAATCAGGAGAATCAGCCCCAGCATTTT
CDR3aa: CASRRRNQENQPQHF

v_gene: TRBV27
d_gene: .
j_gene: TRBJ2-3
abundance: .
CDR3nt: TGTGCCAGCAGACCCCGGGACGGGAATCTCAGGCAGTATTTT
CDR3aa: CASRPRDGNLRQYF

v_gene: TRBV30
d_gene: .
j_gene: TRBJ1-6
abundance: .
CDR3nt: TGTGCCTGGATAGGGCAGGGCAATTCACCCCTCCACTTT
CDR3aa: CAWIGQGNSPLHF

v_gene: TRBV28
d_gene: .
j_gene: TRBJ1-1
abundance: .
CDR3nt: TGTGCCAGCAGTTTCCCCGGGACTGAAGCTTTCTTT
CDR3aa: CASSFPGTEAFF

v_gene: TRBV2
d_gene: TRBD2
j_gene: TRBJ2-7
abundance: .
CDR3nt: TGTGCCAGCATTCCTGGGACTAGCGGAAGCTACGAGCAGTACTTC
CDR3aa: CASIPGTSGSYEQYF

v_gene: TRBV6-5
d_gene: .
j_gene: TRBJ1-1
abundance: .
CDR3nt: TGTGCCAGCAGTTACCCAGGTACGATGAACACTGAAGCTTTCTTT
CDR3aa: CASSYPGTMNTEAFF

v_gene: TRBV15
d_gene: TRBD2
j_gene: TRBJ2-5
abundance: once
CDR3nt: TGTGCCACCAGCAGAGATCCTTTGCGGGAGTGGGAGACCCAGTACTTC
CDR3aa: CATSRDPLREWETQYF

v_gene: TRBV23-1
d_gene: .
j_gene: TRBJ2-5
abundance: .
CDR3nt: TGCGCCAGCAGTCTATTGTACCAAGAGACCCAGTACTTC
CDR3aa: CASSLLYQETQYF

v_gene: TRBV20-1
d_gene: .
j_gene: TRBJ1-2
abundance: .
CDR3nt: TGCAGTGCTAGAGAAAATGGCTACACCTTC
CDR3aa: CSARENGYTF

v_gene: TRBV28
d_gene: .
j_gene: TRBJ2-3
abundance: .
CDR3nt: TGTGCCAGCAGGACTAGTACCCCAGATACGCAGTATTTT
CDR3aa: CASRTSTPDTQYF

v_gene: TRBV5-6
d_gene: .
j_gene: TRBJ2-1
abundance: .
CDR3nt: TGTGCCAGCAGCTTGAGTTGGGACTCCAATGAGCAGTTCTTC
CDR3aa: CASSLSWDSNEQFF

v_gene: TRBV19
d_gene: .
j_gene: TRBJ2-1
abundance: .
CDR3nt: TGTGCCAGTAGCCCAGTGGGTGTCAGACGAAACAATGAGCAGTTCTTC
CDR3aa: CASSPVGVRRNNEQFF

v_gene: TRBV9
d_gene: .
j_gene: TRBJ2-6
abundance: .
CDR3nt: TGTGCCAGCAGCGTAGAGGGGAACTGGGCCAACGTCCTGACTTTC
CDR3aa: CASSVEGNWANVLTF

v_gene: TRBV7-9
d_gene: .
j_gene: TRBJ2-1
abundance: few
CDR3nt: TGTGCCAGCAGCTCGCCGGGACATGGAAAAAATGAGCAGTTCTTC
CDR3aa: CASSSPGHGKNEQFF

v_gene: TRBV6-6
d_gene: .
j_gene: TRBJ1-2
abundance: .
CDR3nt: TGTGCCAGCAGTTACCCTGGACGCTACACCTTC
CDR3aa: CASSYPGRYTF

v_gene: TRBV4-3
d_gene: .
j_gene: TRBJ1-5
abundance: .
CDR3nt: TGCGCCAGCAGGGCAGATTTCCAGAGCAATCAGCCCCAGCATTTT
CDR3aa: CASRADFQSNQPQHF

v_gene: TRBV27
d_gene: .
j_gene: TRBJ2-3
abundance: .
CDR3nt: TGTGCCAGCAGTTTTAGGCCCCCTTTGTCAGATACGCAGTATTTT
CDR3aa: CASSFRPPLSDTQYF

v_gene: TRBV29-1
d_gene: .
j_gene: TRBJ2-7
abundance: .
CDR3nt: TGCAGCGTTGATAATACACCCGGGCAGTACTTC
CDR3aa: CSVDNTPGQYF

v_gene: TRBV19
d_gene: .
j_gene: TRBJ1-5
abundance: .
CDR3nt: TGTGCCAGTAGTATCTGGAGCAGGGGTTCCAATCAGCCCCAGCATTTT
CDR3aa: CASSIWSRGSNQPQHF

v_gene: TRBV28
d_gene: .
j_gene: TRBJ1-2
abundance: .
CDR3nt: TGTGCCAGCAGTTTTCCAGGGACTAACTATGGCTACACCTTC
CDR3aa: CASSFPGTNYGYTF

v_gene: TRBV30
d_gene: .
j_gene: TRBJ1-1
abundance: .
CDR3nt: TGTGCCTGGAGTGTACAGTCCTACACTGAAGCTTTCTTT
CDR3aa: CAWSVQSYTEAFF

v_gene: TRBV4-1
d_gene: .
j_gene: TRBJ2-1
abundance: .
CDR3nt: TGCGCCAGCAGCCAAGAGTGGGAGACAGCTTCCTACAATGAGCAGTTCTTC
CDR3aa: CASSQEWETASYNEQFF

v_gene: TRBV7-2
d_gene: .
j_gene: TRBJ2-7
abundance: .
CDR3nt: TGTGCCAGCAGACGACAGGATACCTACGAGCAGTACTTC
CDR3aa: CASRRQDTYEQYF

v_gene: TRBV10-3
d_gene: .
j_gene: TRBJ2-1
abundance: .
CDR3nt: TGTGCCATCAGTGGGGAAGGGCCCTCCTACAATGAGCAGTTCTTC
CDR3aa: CAISGEGPSYNEQFF